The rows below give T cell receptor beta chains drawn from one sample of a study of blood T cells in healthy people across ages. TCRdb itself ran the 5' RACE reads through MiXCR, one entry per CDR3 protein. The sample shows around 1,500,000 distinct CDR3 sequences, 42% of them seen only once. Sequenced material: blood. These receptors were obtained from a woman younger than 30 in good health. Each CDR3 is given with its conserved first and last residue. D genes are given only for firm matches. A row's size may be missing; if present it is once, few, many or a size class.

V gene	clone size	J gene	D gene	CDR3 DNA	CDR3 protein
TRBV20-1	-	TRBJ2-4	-	TGCAGTGCTAGAGAGGAGGGATCGGAGCAGTACTTC	CSAREEGSEQYF
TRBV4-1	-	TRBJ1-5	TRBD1	TGCGCCAGCAGCCAATATACAGGGGGCTCTAGCAATCAGCCCCAGCATTTT	CASSQYTGGSSNQPQHF
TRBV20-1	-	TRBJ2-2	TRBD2	TGCAGTGCTAGAGATCAAGCGGGGGTGAACACCGGGGAGCTGTTTTTT	CSARDQAGVNTGELFF
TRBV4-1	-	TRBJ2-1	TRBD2	TGCGCCAGCAGCCAAGAGGGAAGCGGGGGGGCCTTCCATGAGCAGTTCTTC	CASSQEGSGGAFHEQFF
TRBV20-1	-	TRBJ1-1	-	TGCAGTGCTCCCTCGCCCCCGGCGTTCACTGAAGCTTTCTTT	CSAPSPPAFTEAFF
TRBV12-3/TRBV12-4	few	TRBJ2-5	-	TGTGCCAGCACCCTTACGGGGTCTGGAGAGACCCAGTACTTC	CASTLTGSGETQYF
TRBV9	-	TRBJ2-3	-	TGTGCCAGCAGCGTAGATTCCGGCGGGGGCACAGATACGCAGTATTTT	CASSVDSGGGTDTQYF
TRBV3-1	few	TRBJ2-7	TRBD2	TGTGCCAGCAGCCAAGGGACTAGCGGCGCCTACAATGAGCAGTACTTC	CASSQGTSGAYNEQYF
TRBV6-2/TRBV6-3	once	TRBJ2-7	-	TGTGCCAGCAGTTACTCGGGGGCCGGGGAGCAGTACTTC	CASSYSGAGEQYF
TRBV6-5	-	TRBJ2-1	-	TGTGCCAGCAGTTACTTCGGGACAGAGCAGTTCTTC	CASSYFGTEQFF
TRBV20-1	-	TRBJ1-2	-	TGCAGTGCTAGCGGTTCGACTGCCTATGGCTACACCTTC	CSASGSTAYGYTF
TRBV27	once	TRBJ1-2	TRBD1	TGTGCCAGCAGTTTATACGAGGACAGGGGCTATGGCTACACCTTC	CASSLYEDRGYGYTF
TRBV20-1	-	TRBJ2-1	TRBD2	TGCAGTGCCCCCGGACTAGCGGGAGACCGCAATGAGCAGTTCTTC	CSAPGLAGDRNEQFF
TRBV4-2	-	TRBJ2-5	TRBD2	TGTGCCAGCAGCCAAGTGGGTGGCGGGAGTGTCGGGAACGATGAGCAGTACTTC	CASSQVGGGSVGNDEQYF
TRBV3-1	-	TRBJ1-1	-	TGTGCCAGCAGCCAAGACTCATCAGGGGTTGAAGCTTTCTTT	CASSQDSSGVEAFF
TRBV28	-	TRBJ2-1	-	TGTGCCAGCAGTTTAGAGAGGTGGGGGGCGGGCTACAATGAGCAGTTCTTC	CASSLERWGAGYNEQFF